This T cell receptor (beta chain) was recovered during a study of graft-versus-host responses after intestinal transplantation. At the level of the study: Among the recipients, all got anti-thymocyte globulin induction and then tacrolimus and steroids for around 3 years.

The CDR3 loop spans 13 amino acids. Germline CDR1 SGHAT, CDR2 FQNNGV. V dropped 5 bases and J dropped 3 bases, with 9 bases sitting between them. Clones were read by immunoSEQ multiplex PCR, and TCRdb kept only the in-frame ones, dropping some. The sample consists of about 12,000 clones, just under 35% of them appearing once. Plating of about 200,000 CFSE-labeled responder cells was done together with about 200,000 irradiated, violet-dye-labeled stimulator cells. After the reaction, the investigators sorted the proliferating CFSE-low CD3+CD4+ and CD3+CD8+ responders. The study's findings and limits: Individuals who had graft-donor T cell macrochimerism had allografts that showed high graft-versus-host to host-versus-graft clonal ratios. The highest levels of circulating GvH clones went along with early declines in HvG clones after transplant.

The V and J genes are TRBV11-2 and TRBJ2-3; unclear D gene. This TCR was recovered from a human patient who received an intestinal transplant. The sequences come from alloreactive CD8+ T cells from a mixed lymphocyte reaction culture, collected before intestinal transplant. Subset denoted: CFSE-low proliferating T cells sorted from approximately 6-day pre-transplant mixed lymphocyte reaction (GvH or HvG direction). The CDR3 spells CASSLAWTDTQYF. The CDR3 coding sequence is TGTGCCAGCAGCCTGGCCTGGACAGATACGCAGTATTTT.